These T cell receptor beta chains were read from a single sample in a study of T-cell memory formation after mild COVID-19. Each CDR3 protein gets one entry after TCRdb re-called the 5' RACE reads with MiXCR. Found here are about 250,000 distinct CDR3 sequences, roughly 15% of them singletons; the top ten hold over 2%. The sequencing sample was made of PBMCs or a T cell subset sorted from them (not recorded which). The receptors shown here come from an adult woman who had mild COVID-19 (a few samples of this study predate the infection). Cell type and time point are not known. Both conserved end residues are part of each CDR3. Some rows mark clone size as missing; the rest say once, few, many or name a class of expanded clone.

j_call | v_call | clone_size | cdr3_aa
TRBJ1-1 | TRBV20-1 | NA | CSARVGNPNTEAFF
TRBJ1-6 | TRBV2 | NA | CASSVEGNRDSPLHF
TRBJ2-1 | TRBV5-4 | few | CASSFRGNYLEQFF
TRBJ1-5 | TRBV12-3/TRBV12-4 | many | CASSRQGAGQEPQHF
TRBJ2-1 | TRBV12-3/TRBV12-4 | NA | CASSQVPRAEFF
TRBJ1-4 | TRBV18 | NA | CASSPQGANEKLFF
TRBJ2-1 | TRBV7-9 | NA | CASSRYGPGDNEQFF
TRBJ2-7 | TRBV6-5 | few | CASSYSQGRPYEQYF
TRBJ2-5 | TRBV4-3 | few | CASSQSSGREETQYF
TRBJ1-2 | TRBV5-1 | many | CASSQGAYGYTF
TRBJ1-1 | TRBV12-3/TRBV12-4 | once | CASSFLQPNTEAFF
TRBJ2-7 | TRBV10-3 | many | CASAGTEDEQYF
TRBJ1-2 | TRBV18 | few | CASSLGTAPNYGYTF
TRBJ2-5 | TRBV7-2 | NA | CASSRELAGVGETQYF
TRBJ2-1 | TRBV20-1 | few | CSASPGTGYNEQFF
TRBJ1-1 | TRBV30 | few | CAWSVTGGVITEAFF
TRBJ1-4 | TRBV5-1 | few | CASSNSSGSRTRVLFF
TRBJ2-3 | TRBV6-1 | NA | CASSASGRSTDTQYF
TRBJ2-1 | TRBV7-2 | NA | CASSLSRGSYNEQFF
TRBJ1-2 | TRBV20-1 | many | CSARTGGDYGYTF
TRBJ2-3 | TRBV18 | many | CASSPSFGLDTQYF
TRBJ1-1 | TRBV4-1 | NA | CASSQLHGFEAFF